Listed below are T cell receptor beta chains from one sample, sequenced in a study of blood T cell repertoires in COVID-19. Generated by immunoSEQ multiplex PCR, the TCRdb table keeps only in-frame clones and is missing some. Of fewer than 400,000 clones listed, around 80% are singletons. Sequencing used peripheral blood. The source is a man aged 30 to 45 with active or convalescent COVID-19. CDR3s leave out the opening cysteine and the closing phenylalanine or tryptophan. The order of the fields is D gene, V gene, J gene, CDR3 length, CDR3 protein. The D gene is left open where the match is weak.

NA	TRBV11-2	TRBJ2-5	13	ASNQDPTFQETQY
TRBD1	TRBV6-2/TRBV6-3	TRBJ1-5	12	ASSLTGGHQPQH
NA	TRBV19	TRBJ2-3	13	ASQTFRGASDTQY
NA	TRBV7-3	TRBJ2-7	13	ASELSWESSYEQY
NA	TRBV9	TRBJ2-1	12	ASSATNSGYEQF
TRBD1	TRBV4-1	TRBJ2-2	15	ASSQVAGGAGTGELF
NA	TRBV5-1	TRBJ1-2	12	ASSLAGAPAGYT
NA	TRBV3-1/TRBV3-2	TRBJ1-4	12	ASRPNRRGEKLF
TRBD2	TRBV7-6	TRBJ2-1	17	ASSFLRGSGTSGYNEQF
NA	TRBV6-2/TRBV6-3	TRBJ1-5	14	ASSYTSTGDNQPQH
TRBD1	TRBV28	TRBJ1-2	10	ASSVQGAGYT
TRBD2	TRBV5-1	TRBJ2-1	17	ASSLAFGFGAGANNEQF
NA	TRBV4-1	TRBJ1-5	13	ASSQEGQFNQPQH
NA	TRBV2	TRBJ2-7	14	ASSEAGAGDTYEQY
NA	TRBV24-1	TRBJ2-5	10	ATSEEEETQY
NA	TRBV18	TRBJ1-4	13	ASSRTAQGDEKLF
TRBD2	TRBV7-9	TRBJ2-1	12	ASSLGLAADEQF
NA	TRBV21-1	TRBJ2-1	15	ASSGLEKREGHLEQF
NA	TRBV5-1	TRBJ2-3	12	ASSLEGQADTQY
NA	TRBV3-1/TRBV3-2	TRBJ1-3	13	ASSQEDSIGYTIY
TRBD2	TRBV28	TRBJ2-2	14	ASSIPSGRESGELF
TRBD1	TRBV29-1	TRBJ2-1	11	SVGTGVGDEQF
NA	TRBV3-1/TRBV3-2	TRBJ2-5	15	ASSQVPGEASGETQY
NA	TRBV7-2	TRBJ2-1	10	ASSLANREQF
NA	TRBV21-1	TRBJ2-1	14	ASNSRTSGAYNEQF
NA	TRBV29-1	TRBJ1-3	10	SVRGSGNTIY
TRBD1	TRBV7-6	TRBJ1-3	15	ASSLWTGLNSGNTIY
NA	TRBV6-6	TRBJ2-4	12	ASSYGSFQDIQY
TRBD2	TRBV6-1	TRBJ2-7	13	ASSEGGAGLYEQY
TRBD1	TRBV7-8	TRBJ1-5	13	ASSSRQGMGQPQH
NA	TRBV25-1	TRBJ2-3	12	ASSEYAGTDTQY
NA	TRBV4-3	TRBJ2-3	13	ASSPWGGAMDTQY
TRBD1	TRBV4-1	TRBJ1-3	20	ASSQDPPGQGLLAVSGNTIY
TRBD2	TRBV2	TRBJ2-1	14	ASSASGLAGGNEQF
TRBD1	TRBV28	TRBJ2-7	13	ASSSSGTAYYEQY
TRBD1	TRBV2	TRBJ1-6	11	ASSPGQSGSLH
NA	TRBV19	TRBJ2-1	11	ASSWLPGGEQF
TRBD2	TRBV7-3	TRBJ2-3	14	ASNLDGLAGVDTQY
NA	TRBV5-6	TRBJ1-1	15	ASSLGWRLERNTEAF
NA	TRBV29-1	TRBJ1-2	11	SVSDSLGYGYT
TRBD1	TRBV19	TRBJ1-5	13	ASATGQGYNQPQH
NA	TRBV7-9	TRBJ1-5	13	ASSQGTYSNQPQH
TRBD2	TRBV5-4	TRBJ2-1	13	ASSLDGGVKNEQF
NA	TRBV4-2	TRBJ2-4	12	ASSQGDSQNIQY
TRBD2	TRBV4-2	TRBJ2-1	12	ASSPQLRGDEQF
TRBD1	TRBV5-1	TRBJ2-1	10	ASSPPGQGVF
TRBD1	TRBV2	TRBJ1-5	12	ASSGTGVGQPQH
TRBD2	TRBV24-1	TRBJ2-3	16	ATSDRTTSGGDTDTQY
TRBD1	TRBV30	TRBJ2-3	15	AWSARDSPYYTDTQY
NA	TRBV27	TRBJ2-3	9	ASSFQDTQY
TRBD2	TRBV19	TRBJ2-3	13	ASSLLAGKTDTQY
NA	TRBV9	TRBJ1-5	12	ASSVAGGNQPQH
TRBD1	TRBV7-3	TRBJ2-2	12	ASSLRQGPGELF
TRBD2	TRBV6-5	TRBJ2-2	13	ASRASGGDTGELF
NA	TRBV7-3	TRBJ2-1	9	ASSLNGEQF
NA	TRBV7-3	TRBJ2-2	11	ASSPYGPGELF
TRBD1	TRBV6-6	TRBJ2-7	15	ASSRGTGRNPSYEQY
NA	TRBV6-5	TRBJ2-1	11	ASSYQGPNEQF